This T cell receptor (beta chain) was sequenced in a study of cytomegalovirus exposure and HLA in healthy donors. The germline gives CDR1 SGHRS, CDR2 YFSETQ. Losses at the gene ends were 4 bases for V and 7 bases for J; bases not matched to a gene: 13. The CDR3 contains 16 residues. 13 Jbeta primers and 60 Vbeta primers were used for the PCR. Clones were read by immunoSEQ multiplex PCR, and TCRdb kept only the in-frame ones, dropping some. The sample lists about 140,000 clones; just under 85% were seen once. The chain recombines TRBV5-1 with TRBJ2-5; 10 bases align to TRBD1. The clonotype was recovered from a young man in good health and CMV-seropositive. Input material: PBMCs. The CDR3 DNA sequence: TGCGCCAGCAGCCTAATACCGACAGGGGGCGAGGGGACCCAGTACTTC. It translates to CASSLIPTGGEGTQYF.